This T cell receptor (beta chain) comes out of a study of technical replicates of blood from several donors. V was trimmed by 0 bases and J by 5 bases, leaving 11 bases between them. CDR1 SGHVS and CDR2 FQNEAQ come from the germline V gene. The CDR3 contains 14 residues. Only in-frame clones appear in the TCRdb table, and some are missing; sequencing was by immunoSEQ multiplex PCR. The sample holds tens of thousands of clones, approximately 94% seen once. The TCR sequence derives from a human donor in good health. This chain links TRBV7-8 with TRBJ2-7; a possible D gene is TRBD2 (7 bases). The source material was T cells isolated from PBMCs. This CDR3 reads CASSLAGGPHEQYF. CDR3 in DNA: TGTGCCAGCAGCTTAGCGGGGGGGCCTCACGAGCAGTACTTC.